A selection of T cell receptor beta chains follows, all from one sample in a study of a mutant IDH1 vaccine in newly diagnosed glioma. Here immunoSEQ multiplex PCR was the method, and the copy in TCRdb shows in-frame clones only, minus some. This sample carries 45,000 to 60,000 clones, approximately 80% of them seen once, and the ten largest clones take about 1.7%. Sequenced here: PBMCs, sampled from a glioma patient treated with radiotherapy, temozolomide or both. These receptors were taken from a middle-aged woman with glioma. Both conserved end residues are part of each CDR3. A D gene is named only where the DNA matches it firmly. Some rows mark clone size as missing; the rest say once, few, many or name a class of expanded clone.

j_gene,abundance,v_gene,d_gene,len,CDR3nt,CDR3aa
TRBJ1-2,-,TRBV7-2,TRBD1,17,TGTGCCAGCAGCTTAAGGTCCCTTGGGCAGGGGGCAAATGGCTACACCTTC,CASSLRSLGQGANGYTF
TRBJ1-2,-,TRBV10-3,TRBD1,13,TGTGCCATCACCGTGGACAGGGAGAGGGGCTACACCTTC,CAITVDRERGYTF
TRBJ1-2,-,TRBV7-9,-,14,TGTGCCAGCAGCCCCCGACAGAGACACTATGGCTACACCTTC,CASSPRQRHYGYTF
TRBJ1-2,-,TRBV30,-,13,TGTGCCTGGAGTTTGGACAGCGGTGGTGGCTACACCTTC,CAWSLDSGGGYTF
TRBJ2-7,-,TRBV19,-,15,TGTGCCAGTAGTCTCCACGGACAGACCTCCTACGAGCAGTACTTC,CASSLHGQTSYEQYF
TRBJ1-2,-,TRBV6-5,TRBD1,13,TGTGCCACCTCCGGGACAGGGCTCTATGGCTACACCTTC,CATSGTGLYGYTF
TRBJ1-6,once,TRBV7-9,-,12,TGTGCCAGCAGCTTAGATCCTTCACCCCTCCACTTT,CASSLDPSPLHF
TRBJ2-1,-,TRBV7-2,TRBD2,14,TGTGCCAGCAGCCCTGGACTAGCCCACAATGAGCAGTTCTTC,CASSPGLAHNEQFF
TRBJ2-7,-,TRBV9,-,14,TGTGCCAGCAGCGTTGATGGAACTCGCTACGAGCAGTACTTC,CASSVDGTRYEQYF
TRBJ2-7,once,TRBV10-3,TRBD2,17,TGTGCCATCAGTGAGGGGTCGGGAGGCCTTAGCTCCTACGAGCAGTACTTC,CAISEGSGGLSSYEQYF
TRBJ2-2,-,TRBV5-4,-,16,TGTGCCAGCAGCTTCAAAGGGTATTCCGACACCGGGGAGCTGTTTTTT,CASSFKGYSDTGELFF
TRBJ1-4,-,TRBV5-6,TRBD1,15,TGTGCCAGCAGCACTTCGCAGGGGGCACGTGAAAAACTGTTTTTT,CASSTSQGAREKLFF
TRBJ2-3,-,TRBV23-1,-,13,TGCGCCAGCCGAAGCCCTTTCACAGATACGCAGTATTTT,CASRSPFTDTQYF
TRBJ2-7,-,TRBV4-1,-,15,TGCGCCAGCAGCCAAGTGTCTGGACTTAGTTACGAGCAGTACTTC,CASSQVSGLSYEQYF
TRBJ2-5,-,TRBV20-1,-,11,TGCAGTGCTTTCGTGGGGGAGACCCAGTACTTC,CSAFVGETQYF
TRBJ1-2,-,TRBV6-6,TRBD1,15,TGTGCCACTAGTGGGACAGGGCAGCATAACTATGGCTACACCTTC,CATSGTGQHNYGYTF
TRBJ2-1,-,TRBV10-1,TRBD1,13,TGCGCCAGCAGTGACAGGGGGCGAGATGAGCAGTTCTTC,CASSDRGRDEQFF
TRBJ1-3,-,TRBV4-3,TRBD1,15,TGCGCCAGCAGCCCCCGGACAGGAGTCGGAAACACCATATATTTT,CASSPRTGVGNTIYF
TRBJ1-5,once,TRBV7-2,-,14,TGTGCCAGCAGCTTAGAGGGCCTCAATCAGCCCCAGCATTTT,CASSLEGLNQPQHF
TRBJ1-1,-,TRBV9,TRBD1,17,TGTGCCAGCAGCGTAGCAACCGGGACAGGGGTGAGGACTGAAGCTTTCTTT,CASSVATGTGVRTEAFF
TRBJ1-5,-,TRBV30,-,16,TGTGCCTGGAGTGTCCAGGGCGGGATAGGCAATCAGCCCCAGCATTTT,CAWSVQGGIGNQPQHF
TRBJ1-2,once,TRBV10-3,-,12,TGTGCCATCATTCGATCTAACTATGGCTACACCTTC,CAIIRSNYGYTF
TRBJ1-6,-,TRBV9,TRBD1,18,TGTGCCAGCAGCGCCCCAGGGGGGACAGTCGGGGATAATTCACCCCTCCACTTT,CASSAPGGTVGDNSPLHF
TRBJ2-7,-,TRBV5-6,-,18,TGTGCCAGCGCTGTGCGGGGGCACACTGTGGCCAACTCCTACGAGCAGTACTTC,CASAVRGHTVANSYEQYF
TRBJ1-1,few,TRBV7-9,-,12,TGTGCCAGCAGCCTAGAGGATCCTGAAGCTTTCTTT,CASSLEDPEAFF
TRBJ2-5,-,TRBV6-5,-,13,TGTGCCAGCAGTACCTCCTTGACAGGGACTAAGTACTTC,CASSTSLTGTKYF
TRBJ1-6,-,TRBV10-3,-,15,TGTGCCATCAGGCAGGATGGGGGTTCTGGGTCACCCCTCCACTTT,CAIRQDGGSGSPLHF
TRBJ1-5,-,TRBV2,-,12,TGTGCCGCCTCCCCGGGGCCTCAGCCCCAGCATTTT,CAASPGPQPQHF
TRBJ2-1,-,TRBV7-9,-,13,TGTGCCAGCAGCCGGGACGGGGCCGGTGAGCAGTTCTTC,CASSRDGAGEQFF
TRBJ1-5,-,TRBV19,-,13,TGTGCCAGTACAGGTTATAGCAATCAGCCCCAGCATTTT,CASTGYSNQPQHF
TRBJ1-3,once,TRBV5-4,-,14,TGTGCCAGCAGCTTCGGGGGGGCCGTTGACACCATATATTTT,CASSFGGAVDTIYF
TRBJ1-1,few,TRBV7-9,-,13,TGTGCCAGCAGCATAATGGGGGGCACTGAAGCTTTCTTT,CASSIMGGTEAFF
TRBJ2-3,-,TRBV5-1,-,14,TGCGCCAGCAGCATGGGAACTGCCACAGATACGCAGTATTTT,CASSMGTATDTQYF
TRBJ1-2,once,TRBV27,-,13,TGTGCCAGCAGTGCTCGACAGCACTATGGCTACACCTTC,CASSARQHYGYTF
TRBJ1-3,few,TRBV19,-,13,TGTGCCAGTACAGGGATGTTTGGAAACACCATATATTTT,CASTGMFGNTIYF
TRBJ2-2,-,TRBV9,-,12,TGTGCCAGCAGCCTCTACCCCGGGGAGCTGTTTTTT,CASSLYPGELFF
TRBJ2-5,once,TRBV2,-,17,TGTGCCAGCAGTGAAGCGCTTCAAGGCAGGGCGCAAGAGACCCAGTACTTC,CASSEALQGRAQETQYF
TRBJ1-1,few,TRBV9,TRBD1,15,TGTGCCAGCAGCGCCCAGACAGGGGTGGGCACTGAAGCTTTCTTT,CASSAQTGVGTEAFF
TRBJ2-5,-,TRBV21-1,-,12,TGTGCCGGCCCGAGACATCAAGAGACCCAGTACTTC,CAGPRHQETQYF
TRBJ1-2,-,TRBV6-5,-,14,TGTGCCAGCAGTTCCAGAGGGGTCCGGTGGGACTACACCTTC,CASSSRGVRWDYTF
TRBJ1-2,-,TRBV10-3,-,14,TGTGCCATCAGTGATGCCGGACAGACCTATGGCTACACCTTC,CAISDAGQTYGYTF
TRBJ2-1,few,TRBV4-3,TRBD2,16,TGCGCCAGCAGCCAAGACGGAGCGGGGGGCCACAATGAGCAGTTCTTC,CASSQDGAGGHNEQFF
TRBJ1-1,few,TRBV30,-,14,TGTGCCTGGAGTGTTTGGGGGACGAACACTGAAGCTTTCTTT,CAWSVWGTNTEAFF
TRBJ1-2,-,TRBV30,-,11,TGTGCCTGGAGTCTCGGACCAGGCTACACCTTC,CAWSLGPGYTF
TRBJ1-6,-,TRBV10-2,TRBD1,16,TGCGCCAGCAGTCCAAGACAGGGAGGGTATAATTCACCCCTCCACTTT,CASSPRQGGYNSPLHF